The 3 T cell receptor beta chains given below trace back to one sample, sequenced in a study of CD8 T cell repertoires and HIV-1 epitope variants. Sequenced by immunoSEQ multiplex PCR; TCRdb stores in-frame clones only, minus some. The sample includes under 3,000 clones, approximately 61% seen only once; the top ten take over 40%. Their antigen targets remain unknown. Sequenced sample: cultured CD8+ T cells derived from PBMCs. These TCRs come from a male donor with HIV.

Only one count was recorded for this clone. The chain is built from TRBV30 and TRBJ1-1; D ambiguous. The V end was cut by 4 bases, the J end by 5 bases, with 20 bases between. This CDR3 comprises 15 residues. The V gene's germline CDR1 is GTSNPN and CDR2 SVGIG (reference sequence). The CDR3: CAWTLRAGVRTEAFF. CDR3 coding DNA: TGTGCCTGGACTCTCCGCGCCGGGGTGAGGACTGAAGCTTTCTTT.

V is TRBV10-3 and J is TRBJ2-7; TRBD1 is a possible D gene (8 bases). The germline V gene encodes CDR1 ENHRY and CDR2 SYGVKD. The CDR3 loop spans 16 amino acids. V was pared by 0 bases and J by 1 base, with 13 bases between. CDR3 DNA sequence: TGTGCCATCAGTGAGTCCGGGGGGACAGGTTCCTACGAGCAGTACTTC. Its translation: CAISESGGTGSYEQYF.

The rearrangement links TRBV7-2 to TRBJ2-7; a possible D gene is TRBD1 (6 bases). Trimming cost V 4 bases and J 1 base, with 11 bases left between them. The germline gives CDR1 SGHTA, CDR2 FQGNSA. This CDR3 has 14 residues. The CDR3, as DNA: TGTGCCAGCAGCTCGCCGGGACAATCCTACGAGCAGTACTTC. It encodes CASSSPGQSYEQYF. Based on the CDR3 plus reference TRBV7-2 and TRBJ2-7, the full variable domain is GAGVSQSPSNKVTEKGKDVELRCDPISGHTALYWYRQSLGQGLEFLIYFQGNSAPDKSGLPSDRFSAERTGGSVSTLTIQRTQQEDSAVYLCASSSPGQSYEQYFGPGTRLTVT.